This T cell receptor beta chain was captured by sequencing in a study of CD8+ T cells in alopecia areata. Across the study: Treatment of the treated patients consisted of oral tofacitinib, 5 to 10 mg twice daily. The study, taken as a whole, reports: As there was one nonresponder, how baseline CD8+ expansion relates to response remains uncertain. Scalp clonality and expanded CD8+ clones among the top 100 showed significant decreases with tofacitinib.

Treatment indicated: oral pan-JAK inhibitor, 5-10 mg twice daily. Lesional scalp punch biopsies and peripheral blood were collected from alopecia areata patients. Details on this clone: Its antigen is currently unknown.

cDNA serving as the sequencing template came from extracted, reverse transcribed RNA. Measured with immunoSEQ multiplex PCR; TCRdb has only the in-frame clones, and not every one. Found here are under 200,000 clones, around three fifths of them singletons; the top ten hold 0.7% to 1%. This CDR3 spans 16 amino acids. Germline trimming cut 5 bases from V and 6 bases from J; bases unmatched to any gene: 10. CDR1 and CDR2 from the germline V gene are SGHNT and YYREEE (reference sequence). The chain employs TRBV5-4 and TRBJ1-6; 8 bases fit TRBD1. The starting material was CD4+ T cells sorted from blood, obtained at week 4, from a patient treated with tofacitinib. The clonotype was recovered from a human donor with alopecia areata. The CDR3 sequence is CASSFTGGLSNSPLHF. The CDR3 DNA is TGTGCCAGCAGTTTTACAGGGGGTCTGAGTAATTCACCCCTCCACTTT.